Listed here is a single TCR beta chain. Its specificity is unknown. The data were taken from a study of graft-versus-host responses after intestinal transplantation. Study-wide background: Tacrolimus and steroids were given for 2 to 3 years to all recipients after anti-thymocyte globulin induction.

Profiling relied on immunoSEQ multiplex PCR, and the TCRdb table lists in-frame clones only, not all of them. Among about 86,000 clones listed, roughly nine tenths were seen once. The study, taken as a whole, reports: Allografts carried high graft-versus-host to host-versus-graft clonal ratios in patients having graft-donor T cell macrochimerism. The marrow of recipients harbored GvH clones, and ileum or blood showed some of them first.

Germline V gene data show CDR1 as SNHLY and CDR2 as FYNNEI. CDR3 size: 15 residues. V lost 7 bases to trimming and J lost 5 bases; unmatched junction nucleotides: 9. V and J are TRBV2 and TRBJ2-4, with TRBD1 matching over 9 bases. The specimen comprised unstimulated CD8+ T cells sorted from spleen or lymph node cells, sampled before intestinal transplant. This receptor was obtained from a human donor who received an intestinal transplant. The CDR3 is CASKFGTGSQNIQYF. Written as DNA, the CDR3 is TGTGCCAGCAAATTCGGGACAGGGAGTCAAAACATTCAGTACTTC.